This T cell receptor (beta chain) stems from a study of CD8+CD57+ T cells in acquired aplastic anemia. The germline CDR1 and CDR2 sequences are SEHNR and FQNEAQ (reference sequence). There are 16 residues in the CDR3. The V end lost 5 bases, the J end lost 7 bases, and 20 bases lay between the germline ends. Both TCR beta VDJ combination and CDR3 sequence profiling were carried out. Genomic DNA was the template for this profiling. TCRdb re-derived calls from the reads in MiXCR, one entry per CDR3 protein. Counted here are 200,000 or so distinct CDR3 sequences, less than 65% occurring once; the ten biggest clones make up around 45%.

The sequencing input was sorted CD4+, CD8+, or CD8+CD57+ T cells (not recorded which) from PBMCs. This sequence originates from a human donor with severe aplastic anemia or a healthy control (not recorded which). The chain carries TRBV7-9 and TRBJ2-2; D is ambiguous. The CDR3 here is CASSPPDWAGIGELFF. DNA for the CDR3: TGTGCCAGCAGCCCACCTGATTGGGCCGGAATCGGGGAGCTGTTTTTT.